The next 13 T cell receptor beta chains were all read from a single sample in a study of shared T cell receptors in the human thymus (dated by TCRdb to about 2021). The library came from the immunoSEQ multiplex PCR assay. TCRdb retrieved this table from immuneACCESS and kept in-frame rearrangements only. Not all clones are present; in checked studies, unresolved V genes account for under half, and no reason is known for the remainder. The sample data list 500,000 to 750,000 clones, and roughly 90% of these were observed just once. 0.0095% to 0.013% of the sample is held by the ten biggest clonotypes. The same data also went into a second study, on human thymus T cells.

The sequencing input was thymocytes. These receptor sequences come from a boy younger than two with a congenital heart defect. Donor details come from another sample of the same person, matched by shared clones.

Here the CDR3 reads CASSLAPGQGELGTAQSSYNEQFF. CDR3 nucleotides: TGCGCCAGCAGCTTGGCCCCGGGACAGGGAGAACTAGGAACCGCCCAGAGCTCCTACAATGAGCAGTTCTTC. The chain is built from TRBV5-1 and TRBJ2-1; 9 bases fit TRBD1. This CDR3 spans 24 amino acids. The trim removed 0 bases at V and 0 bases at J, leaving 25 bases unmatched. Germline V gene sequence: CDR1 SGHRS, CDR2 YFSETQ. Full variable domain (remainder filled in from reference TRBV5-1 and TRBJ2-1): KAGVTQTPRYLIKTRGQQVTLSCSPISGHRSVSWYQQTPGQGLQFLFEYFSETQRNKGNFPGRFSGRQFSNSRSEMNVSTLELGDSALYLCASSLAPGQGELGTAQSSYNEQFFGPGTRLTVL.

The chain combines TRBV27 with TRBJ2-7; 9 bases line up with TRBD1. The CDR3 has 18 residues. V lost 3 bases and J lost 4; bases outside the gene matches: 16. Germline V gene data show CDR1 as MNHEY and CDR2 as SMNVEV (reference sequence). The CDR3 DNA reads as TGTGCCAGCAGTTTTATCCCCTATTCCGGGACAGGGATATACGAGCAGTACTTC. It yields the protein CASSFIPYSGTGIYEQYF.

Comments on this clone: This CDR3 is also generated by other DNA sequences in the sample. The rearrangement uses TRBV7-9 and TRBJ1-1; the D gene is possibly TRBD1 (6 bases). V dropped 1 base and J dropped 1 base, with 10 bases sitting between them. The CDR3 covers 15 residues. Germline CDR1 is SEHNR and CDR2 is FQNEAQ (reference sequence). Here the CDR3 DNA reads TGTGCCAGCAGCTTAGGGGGAGGGGGGAACACTGAAGCTTTCTTT. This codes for CASSLGGGGNTEAFF.

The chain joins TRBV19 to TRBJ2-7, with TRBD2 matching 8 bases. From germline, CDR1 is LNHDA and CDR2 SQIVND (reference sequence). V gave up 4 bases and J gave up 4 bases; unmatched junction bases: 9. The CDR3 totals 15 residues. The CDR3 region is CASSKGLEGDYEQYF. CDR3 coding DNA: TGTGCCAGTAGTAAGGGACTAGAAGGGGATTACGAGCAGTACTTC.

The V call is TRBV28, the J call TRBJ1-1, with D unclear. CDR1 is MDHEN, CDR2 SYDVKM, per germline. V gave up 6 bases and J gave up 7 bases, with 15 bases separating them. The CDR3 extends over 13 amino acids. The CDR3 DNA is TGTGCCAGCAGACGAACGAGGAGGGTTGAAGCTTTCTTT. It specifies CASRRTRRVEAFF.

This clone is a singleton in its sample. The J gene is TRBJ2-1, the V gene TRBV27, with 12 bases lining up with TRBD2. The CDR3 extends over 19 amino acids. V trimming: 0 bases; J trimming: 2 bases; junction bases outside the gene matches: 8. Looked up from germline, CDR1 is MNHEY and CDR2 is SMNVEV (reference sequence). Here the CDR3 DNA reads TGTGCCAGCAGTTTATCGGCTAGCGGGAGGGGGGGACCCTACAATGAGCAGTTCTTC. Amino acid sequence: CASSLSASGRGGPYNEQFF.

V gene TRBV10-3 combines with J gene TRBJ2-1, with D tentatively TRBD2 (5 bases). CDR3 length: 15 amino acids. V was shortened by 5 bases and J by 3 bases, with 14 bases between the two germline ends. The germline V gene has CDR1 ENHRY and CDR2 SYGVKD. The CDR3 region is CAISPGLEGYNEQFF. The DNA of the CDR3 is TGTGCCATCAGTCCAGGACTGGAAGGCTACAATGAGCAGTTCTTC.

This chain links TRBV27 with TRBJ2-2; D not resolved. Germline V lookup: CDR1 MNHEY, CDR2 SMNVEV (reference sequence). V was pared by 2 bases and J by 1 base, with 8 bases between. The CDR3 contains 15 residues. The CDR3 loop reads CASSLAVLNTGELFF. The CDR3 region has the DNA TGTGCCAGCAGTTTAGCGGTACTGAACACCGGGGAGCTGTTTTTT.

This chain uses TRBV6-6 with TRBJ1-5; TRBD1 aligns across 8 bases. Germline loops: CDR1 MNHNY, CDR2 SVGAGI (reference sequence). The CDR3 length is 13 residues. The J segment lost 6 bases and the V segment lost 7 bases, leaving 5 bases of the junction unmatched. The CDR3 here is CASTPRGLQPQHF. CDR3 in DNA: TGTGCCAGCACCCCCAGGGGGCTTCAGCCCCAGCATTTT.

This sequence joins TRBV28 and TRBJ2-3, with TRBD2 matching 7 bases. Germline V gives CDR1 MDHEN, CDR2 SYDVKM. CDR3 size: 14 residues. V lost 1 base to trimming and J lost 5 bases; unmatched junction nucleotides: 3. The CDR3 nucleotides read TGTGCCAGCAGTTTATCCTCTAGCGGAGATACGCAGTATTTT. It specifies CASSLSSSGDTQYF.

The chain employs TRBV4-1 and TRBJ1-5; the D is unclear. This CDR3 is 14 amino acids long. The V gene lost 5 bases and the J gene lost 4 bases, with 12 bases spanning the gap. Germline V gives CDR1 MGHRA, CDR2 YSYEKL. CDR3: CASSKRHLNQPQHF. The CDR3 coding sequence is TGCGCCAGCAGCAAACGACACCTAAATCAGCCCCAGCATTTT.

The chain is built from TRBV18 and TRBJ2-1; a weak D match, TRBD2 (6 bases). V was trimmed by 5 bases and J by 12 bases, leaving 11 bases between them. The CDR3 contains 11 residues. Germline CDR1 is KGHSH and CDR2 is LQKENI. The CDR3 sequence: CASSNQGGQFF. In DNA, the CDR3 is TGTGCCAGCTCAAACCAGGGAGGGCAGTTCTTC. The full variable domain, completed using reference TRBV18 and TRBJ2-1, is NAGVMQNPRHLVRRRGQEARLRCSPMKGHSHVYWYRQLPEEGLKFMVYLQKENIIDESGMPKERFSAEFPKEGPSILRIQQVVRGDSAAYFCASSNQGGQFFGPGTRLTVL.

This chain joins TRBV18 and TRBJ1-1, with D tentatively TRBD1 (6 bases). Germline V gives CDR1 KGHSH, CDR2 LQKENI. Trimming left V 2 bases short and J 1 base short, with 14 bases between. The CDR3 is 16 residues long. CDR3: CASSPGQSWGNTEAFF. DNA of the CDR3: TGTGCCAGCTCACCAGGACAGTCCTGGGGGAACACTGAAGCTTTCTTT.